This T cell receptor beta chain emerged from a study of cytomegalovirus exposure and HLA in healthy donors (dated by TCRdb to between 2016 and 2019). At the level of the whole study: An earlier analysis of some 550 of the donors reported approximately 290 Gb of sequence data and approximately 110 million unique TCR beta sequences from about 180 million T cells. Approximately 330 gigabases of sequencing data and approximately 92 million unique TCR sequences made up an early release that covered about 640 HLA-typed donors. Among the roughly 400 genotyped donors, 81% belonged to the genetic ancestry cluster associated with self-reported Caucasian donors. The study was designed to test whether signatures of past pathogen exposure could be identified by cataloging public T cell receptors. Using immunosequencing, the study profiled T cell repertoires from around 670 subjects and related those repertoires to cytomegalovirus serostatus. In addition to the first cohort of 666 subjects, a separate validation cohort of approximately 110 different subjects was used. The study combined high-throughput TCR immunosequencing, statistical association of individual TCRs with disease status, and machine learning to predict cytomegalovirus infection status. In a later analysis, previously published TCR beta repertoires from several hundred donors were re-analyzed and high-resolution HLA genotyping was added so that TCR occurrence patterns could be studied. The later analysis used no new phenotypic data to find candidate immune exposures, relying instead on TCR beta sequences and their occurrence across donors. An earlier analysis of approximately 640 of the donors applied high-throughput TCR beta sequencing to assess whether each TCR beta V gene segment acted as functional or pseudogenic. Donor age, sex, ethnicity and CMV serostatus were collected together with the repertoire data. A later genetic analysis used genome-wide SNP genotypes for about 60% of the roughly 700 donors, treating that subset as a discovery cohort. Every discovery cohort repertoire had been produced on one sequencing platform. Class I and class II HLA loci were covered by the typing at four-digit resolution. Typing coverage differed by locus: A, B, C, DRB1 and DQB1 were typed in about 620-640 donors, DQA1 in about 500, DPA1 in around 610, and DPB1 in approximately 450. Because of strong linkage in the cohort, roughly five DR-DQ haplotypes were treated as single units for association and clustering. On average, about 240,000 unique TCR beta nucleotide sequences were sequenced per donor among several hundred genotyped donors of the cohort, with roughly a sixth of those sequences being non-productive.

The cohort consisted of 666 healthy bone marrow donors. Cohort members were all nominally healthy when sampled, although unrecorded immune exposures were likely present. The donor was CMV seronegative and was included in the group of 352 seronegative cohort members. A peripheral blood sample was collected from each donor, and TCR beta sequencing was performed on peripheral blood mononuclear cells. The Qiagen DNeasy Blood Extraction Kit was used to extract genomic DNA from the blood cell samples. What the work shows at the level of the full study, not this receptor alone: For the cohort, immune exposure information was limited to CMV serostatus. Because some donors lacked HLA typing at each locus, the association tests relied only on the typed subset. Compared with the 666-donor mean, donors in an Asian-associated ancestry cluster had fewer N-insertions in productive TCRs, according to a later genetic analysis. The earlier analysis of a few hundred of the donors excluded roughly 17 rarely observed V segments, including chromosome 9 orphons, because counts were too low. When HLA alleles, especially DR and DQ, strongly co-occurred, attributing TCR associations to individual alleles was difficult. In an earlier analysis of some 540 of the donors, most TCR beta V segments appeared in productive rearrangements about 87% or about 30% of the time, broadly matching IMGT annotations. Some IMGT-functional V segments, including TRBV6-2 and TRBV6-3, could not be distinguished by the 87-base-pair reads and were therefore excluded. Presence/absence analyses assumed roughly uniform sequencing depth across donors, an assumption that may not hold. Three of the identified cytomegalovirus-associated TCR beta chains were confirmed in vitro to be specific for cytomegalovirus antigens. A later analysis found that TCR association rates varied across HLA loci, with DRB1 alleles showing the most associated TCRs and HLA-C alleles the fewest. The authors suggested that the approach could potentially be generalized to other disease states and immunological phenotypes. A group of highly shared sequence variants was considered likely to be a technical artifact of the sequencing pipeline. In a later analysis, several top co-occurrence clusters were reported to appear linked to parvovirus B19, influenza, CMV and Epstein-Barr virus. The study gave a list of over 150 TCR beta chains associated with cytomegalovirus. Most TCR sequences were seen in very few donors, while some public TCRs were found in many individuals. The classifier was reported to diagnose cytomegalovirus status with high specificity and sensitivity in both the original cohort and the validation cohort. In a later analysis, most CMV-associated TCR beta chains were found to appear HLA-restricted, with HLA associations seemingly driven largely by CMV exposure. A further reported finding was that TCR beta sequences accurately predicted the HLA-A and HLA-B alleles for most subjects in the first cohort. In this cohort, only TCR beta chains were sequenced, and detectable features were limited by the absence of alpha or paired-chain data. An association between a missense DCLRE1C variant and V-gene and J-gene trimming of TCR beta chains was found in a later genetic analysis and replicated in an independent cohort. At a false discovery rate of 0.05, a later analysis linked about 16,000 TCR beta sequences to specific HLA alleles. In a later analysis, HLA-associated TCR beta chains showed more clonal expansion and lower generation probabilities than non-associated chains that were equally common. Correlated functional status among segregating V segments might be attributable to linkage disequilibrium, but an unknown experimental factor could not be ruled out.

Receptor amplification or capture employed the immunoSEQ multiplex PCR assay. The multiplex PCR relied on a mix of 60 forward primers for TCR Vbeta segments and 13 reverse primers for TCR Jbeta segments. The CDR3 region of rearranged TCR beta genes was amplified from genomic DNA by a multiplex PCR assay. The Illumina HiSeq System was used to sequence the amplified TCR beta libraries as 87-base-pair reads. Concerning the study's data processing: A later analysis counted tens of millions of unique TCR beta chains across the 670 or so repertoires, and some 11 million of these chains were shared by at least two donors. Raw reads were error-corrected and collapsed into unique sequences by a nearest-neighbor algorithm in which closely related sequences were merged to remove PCR and sequencing errors. To assign V, D and J gene segments, CDR3 sequences were aligned to IMGT reference sequences. For a sequence to be retained, at least a six-nucleotide match to both a V gene segment and a J gene segment was required. A rearrangement counted as productive if the CDR3 had no stop codons and remained in frame with V and J, and every other rearrangement counted as non-productive. Following IMGT convention, CDR3 was defined as the stretch from the second conserved V-encoded cysteine to the conserved J-encoded phenylalanine. The earlier analysis of around 640 of the donors excluded sequences that lacked an unambiguous match to a single V gene segment. An earlier analysis of 500 to 600 of the donors classified V segments as functional when productive rearrangements were above 56.7% and as segregating when the standard deviation between donors was above 5%. To diagnose cytomegalovirus status from the catalog of TCR beta chain sequences, a statistical classification framework was built. V and J gene assignment, in a later analysis, came from comparing TCR nucleotide sequences with IMGT/GENE-DB human TR gene sequences. In a later analysis, CDR3 sequences and most-parsimonious VDJ recombination scenarios were assigned using the TCRdist pipeline. A later analysis defined each TCR beta chain by its CDR3 amino acid sequence plus V-gene family, and excluded reads lacking a unique V-gene family. As a way to deal with suspected cross-contamination and a sequencing artifact, a later analysis dropped more than 500 nucleotide sequences that were highly shared and had low generation probability. For each public chain, a later analysis derived a clonal expansion index from normalized ranks of inferred template counts within each repertoire. In a later analysis, generation probabilities were computed using a VDJ recombination model fitted to out-of-frame rearrangements, and the results were checked against IGoR. Hypergeometric tests were used in a later analysis to score TCR-TCR, TCR-HLA and TCR-CMV co-occurrence, with a repertoire-size bias correction applied to the TCR pairs. To estimate false discovery rates, a later analysis permuted the HLA or CMV assignments 20 times. A later analysis grouped co-occurring TCRs with DBSCAN, adding TCRdist sequence similarity when clustering within HLA-allele-positive subsets. For co-occurrence clustering, repertoires with fewer than 30,000 or more than 120,000 public chains were excluded, along with roughly five repertoires with anomalous nucleotide sharing. TCRdb carries this immuneACCESS record with in-frame sequences only. Its versions omit some clonotypes, under half of them owing to an unresolved V gene in the studies checked, with the rest unexplained. The DNA was the basis for D and trimming; V, J and clone size are from that table. Counted in this sample were approximately 150,000 clones; around 88% of them appeared once. The ten largest account for over 0.8% of the sample.

Notes on this clone: The clone's antigen remains unknown. No base qualities exist here, and no much larger clone lies one base off it.

V trim: 0 bases; J trim: 2 bases; unmatched bases: 5. There are 16 amino acids in the CDR3, from cysteine to phenylalanine inclusive. Only the CDR3 region is kept as DNA, spanning 48 bases read in frame from base 1. CDR1 and CDR2 are read off the germline V gene (reference sequence) as SGHNT and YYREEE. Rearrangement joined TRBV5-4 to TRBJ2-5, with TRBD2 identical over 9 junction bases. The source material was PBMCs. This sequence originates from a woman aged 25 to 39 in good health and CMV-seronegative. The CDR3 protein sequence reads: CASSLDTSGPQETQYF. The nucleotide sequence is TGTGCCAGCAGCTTGGACACTAGCGGGCCGCAAGAGACCCAGTACTTC.